The entry below gives a single T cell receptor (beta chain) sequence along with its context. Sequencing was performed with immunoSEQ multiplex PCR; in TCRdb, only in-frame clones are kept and a portion is missing. The sample lists fewer than 110,000 clones, about 90% occurring once. The sample is drawn from a study of T cell changes during pregnancy in multiple sclerosis. With 0 bases removed from V and 8 bases from J, the gap between germline ends came to 9 bases. The CDR3 runs 13 residues. Germline CDR1 and CDR2: SGHRS and YFSETQ. This specimen consisted of peripheral blood, obtained after pregnancy. This receptor was taken from a female donor with multiple sclerosis, enrolled in a pregnancy study. This chain uses TRBV5-1 with TRBJ2-1; perhaps TRBD1 as D (5 bases). The CDR3, as DNA: TGCGCCAGCAGCTTGGGCCAGGGCGATGAGCAGTTCTTC. Its protein product is CASSLGQGDEQFF.